The sequence of this T cell receptor (beta chain) was determined in a study of cytomegalovirus exposure and HLA in healthy donors. Study-wide points: When analyzed later, a missense DCLRE1C variant was found to be linked to TCR beta V- and J-gene trimming.

This clone was picked up one time. The antigen is unknown. It was with 60 Vbeta and 13 Jbeta primers that the PCR ran. Here immunoSEQ multiplex PCR was the method, and the copy in TCRdb shows in-frame clones only, minus some. Among about 170,000 clones listed, 70% to 90% were seen once. V lost 1 base to trimming and J lost 2 bases; unmatched junction nucleotides: 6. The CDR3 has 15 amino acids. The germline CDR1 and CDR2 sequences are SGHNT and YYREEE (reference sequence). This chain uses TRBV5-4 with TRBJ2-7; TRBD2 matches at 7 bases. Sequences were obtained from PBMCs. The TCR was taken from a man aged 25 to 40 in good health and CMV-seropositive. CDR3 residues: CASSLSASGPYEQYF. In nucleotides, the CDR3 is TGTGCCAGCAGCTTGTCGGCTAGCGGACCCTACGAGCAGTACTTC.